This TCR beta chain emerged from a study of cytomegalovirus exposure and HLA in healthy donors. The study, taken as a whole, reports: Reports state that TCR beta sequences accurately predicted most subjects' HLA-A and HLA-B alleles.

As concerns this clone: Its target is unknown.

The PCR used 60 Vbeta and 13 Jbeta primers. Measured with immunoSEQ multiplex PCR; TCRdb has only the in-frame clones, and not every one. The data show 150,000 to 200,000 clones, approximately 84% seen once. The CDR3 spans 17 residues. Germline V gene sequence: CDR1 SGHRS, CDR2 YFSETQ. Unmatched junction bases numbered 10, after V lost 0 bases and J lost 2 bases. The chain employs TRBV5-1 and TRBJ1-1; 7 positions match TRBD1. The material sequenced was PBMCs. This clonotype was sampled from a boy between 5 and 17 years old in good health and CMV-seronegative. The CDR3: CASSLAGTAVRNTEAFF. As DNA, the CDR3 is TGCGCCAGCAGCTTGGCCGGGACAGCTGTTAGAAACACTGAAGCTTTCTTT.